One sample yielded the 13 T cell receptor beta chains listed below, sequenced in a study of OX40 agonist ivuxolimab in advanced cancers. The table came from immunoSEQ multiplex PCR; TCRdb's copy has only in-frame clones and leaves some out. The table has fewer than 55,000 clones, around 87% seen once; the top ten hold more than 1.5%. The sample in question was CD4+ or CD8+ T cells sorted from blood, obtained in a trial of the OX40 agonist ivuxolimab. Receptors originate from an adult with an advanced solid tumor such as melanoma, head and neck, liver or kidney cancer.

This clone is deemed medium-sized (0.01 to 0.1%). The chain combines TRBV29-1 with TRBJ1-2; D gene ambiguous. The germline V gene has CDR1 SQVTM and CDR2 ANQGSEA. V was shortened by 6 bases and J by 8 bases, with 19 bases between the two germline ends. The CDR3 is 13 amino acids. CDR3 in amino acids: CSVRAADLSGYTF. The CDR3 nucleotides are TGCAGCGTCCGAGCGGCAGATCTGAGCGGCTACACCTTC.

V usage is TRBV7-2 and J usage is TRBJ1-1; 11 bases map to TRBD1. This CDR3 spans 14 amino acids. V shed 5 bases, J shed 7 bases, and the junction held 6 bases outside the gene matches. Per germline, CDR1 SGHTA and CDR2 FQGNSA. CDR3 sequence (DNA): TGTGCCAGCAGCCCGGGACAGGGGGAGGATGAAGCTTTCTTT. Translating it yields CASSPGQGEDEAFF.

The genes are TRBV19 and TRBJ1-1, with 10 bases aligning to TRBD1. The length of the CDR3 is 15 residues. Trimming at V came to 7 bases and at J to 3 bases, leaving 8 bases not matched to a gene. CDR1 LNHDA and CDR2 SQIVND come from the germline V gene (reference sequence). This CDR3 reads CASTLGTGAYTEAFF. DNA for the CDR3: TGTGCCAGTACCCTGGGGACAGGGGCGTACACTGAAGCTTTCTTT.

This clone appeared a few times. This CDR3 reads CASSPYLGGYTF. Written as DNA, the CDR3 is TGTGCCAGTAGTCCTTATCTGGGAGGCTACACCTTC. V usage is TRBV19 and J usage is TRBJ1-2; no definite D call. The germline V gene encodes CDR1 LNHDA and CDR2 SQIVND (reference sequence). V lost 5 bases and J 8 bases, leaving 12 bases between the germline ends. The CDR3 extends over 12 amino acids. Complete variable domain (other parts from reference TRBV19 and TRBJ1-2): DGGITQSPKYLFRKEGQNVTLSCEQNLNHDAMYWYRQDPGQGLRLIYYSQIVNDFQKGDIAEGYSVSREKKESFPLTVTSAQKNPTAFYLCASSPYLGGYTFGSGTRLTVV.

A single count supports this clone. The CDR3 DNA follows: TGTGCCAGCAGCTCAAGAGGAGAGGCAGGGGGCTTAATTGAAAAACTGTTTTTT. Encoded protein: CASSSRGEAGGLIEKLFF. J is TRBJ1-4 and V is TRBV7-2; 8 nucleotides agree with TRBD1. There are 18 residues in the CDR3. Trimming took 4 bases from V and 7 from J; bases not matched to a gene: 17. Germline V gene sequence: CDR1 SGHTA, CDR2 FQGNSA.

This clone has a single count. The V and J genes are TRBV30 and TRBJ2-6, with a tentative D call TRBD2 (6 bases). The V and J ends lost 8 bases and 0 bases respectively, with 11 bases between them. CDR3 length equals 14 residues. Germline assignment: CDR1 GTSNPN and CDR2 SVGIG (reference sequence). The CDR3 loop reads CARLDSSGANVLTF. The CDR3 DNA reads TGTGCCCGACTAGATAGCTCTGGGGCCAACGTCCTGACTTTC.

This chain uses TRBV7-2 with TRBJ1-1; D not resolved. Germline-derived CDR1 and CDR2 are SGHTA and FQGNSA. V gave up 2 bases and J gave up 0 bases, with 10 bases separating them. The CDR3 is 15 residues long. CDR3 DNA sequence: TGTGCCAGCAGCTTACCACAGCCTCTGAACACTGAAGCTTTCTTT. It codes for CASSLPQPLNTEAFF.

The chain employs TRBV28 and TRBJ2-4; D may be TRBD2 (6 bases). CDR3 length: 12 residues. The germline CDR1 and CDR2 sequences are MDHEN and SYDVKM. Trimming removed 2 bases at V and 12 bases at J, with 11 bases between. The CDR3 spells CASSLRGGDQYF. CDR3 nucleotides: TGTGCCAGCAGTTTACGTGGAGGGGATCAGTACTTC.

The J gene is TRBJ2-7, the V gene TRBV2; 7 bases are shared with TRBD1. In germline, CDR1 is SNHLY, CDR2 FYNNEI. Trimming cost V 7 bases and J 7 bases; bases outside gene matches: 7. CDR3 length equals 12 residues. CDR3 in DNA: TGTGCCAGCACTGGGGACAGCGAAGAGCAGTACTTC. Amino acids: CASTGDSEEQYF. Full variable domain (missing parts from reference TRBV2 and TRBJ2-7): EPEVTQTPSHQVTQMGQEVILRCVPISNHLYFYWYRQILGQKVEFLVSFYNNEISEKSEIFDDQFSVERPDGSNFTLKIRSTKLEDSAMYFCASTGDSEEQYFGPGTRLTVT.

The rearrangement joins TRBV21-1 to TRBJ2-7; TRBD2 was called by the table and not checked on the DNA. TRBV21-1 is given as a pseudogene. The CDR3 length is 13 residues. Written as DNA, the CDR3 is TGTGCCAGCAGCCAGGACTTTGCCTACGAGCAGTACGTC. Translation: CASSQDFAYEQYV.

V gene TRBV15 combines with J gene TRBJ1-3; maybe TRBD1 (5 bases). CDR1 is LNHNV, CDR2 YYDKDF, per germline (reference sequence). Deletions cut 0 bases from V and 2 bases from J, with 11 bases between. This CDR3 has 16 residues. The CDR3 loop is CATSRDSGGAGNTIYF. The CDR3 nucleotides read TGTGCCACCAGCAGAGATAGTGGAGGGGCTGGAAACACCATATATTTT.

V gene TRBV7-2 combines with J gene TRBJ2-5, with D perhaps TRBD2 (6 bases). The CDR3 totals 18 residues. Germline V lookup: CDR1 SGHTA, CDR2 FQGNSA. Deletions cut 2 bases from V and 2 bases from J, with 21 bases between. For the CDR3, the DNA is TGTGCCAGCAGCTTATTAAGGACATACTATCGGGGGCAAGAGACCCAGTACTTC. This gives the protein CASSLLRTYYRGQETQYF.

The J gene is TRBJ2-7, the V gene TRBV6-5, with no clear D. This CDR3 is built from 15 residues. V lost 7 bases and J lost 0, with 16 bases in between. The V gene's germline CDR1 is MNHEY and CDR2 SVGAGI. CDR3 amino acids: CASTKTARSSYEQYV. The DNA of the CDR3 is TGTGCCAGCACTAAAACTGCGAGGAGCTCCTACGAGCAGTACGTC.